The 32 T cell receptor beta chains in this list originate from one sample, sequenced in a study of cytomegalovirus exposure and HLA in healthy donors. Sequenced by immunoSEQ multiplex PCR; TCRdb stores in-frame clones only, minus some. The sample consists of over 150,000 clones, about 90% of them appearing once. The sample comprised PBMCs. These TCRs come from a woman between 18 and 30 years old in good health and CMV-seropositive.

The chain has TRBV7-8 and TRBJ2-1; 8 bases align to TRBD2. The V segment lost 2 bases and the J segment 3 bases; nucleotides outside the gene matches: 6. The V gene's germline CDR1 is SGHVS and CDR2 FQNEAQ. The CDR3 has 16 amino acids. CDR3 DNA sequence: TGTGCCAGCAGCTTATTATCCAGCGGGAGCTACAATGAGCAGTTCTTC. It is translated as CASSLLSSGSYNEQFF.

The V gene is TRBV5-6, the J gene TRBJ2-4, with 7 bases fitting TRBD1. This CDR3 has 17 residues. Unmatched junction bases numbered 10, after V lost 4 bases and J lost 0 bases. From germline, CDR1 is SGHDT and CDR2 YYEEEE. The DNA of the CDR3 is TGTGCCAGCAGCAGACGGGGACAGCTGCTAGCCAAAAACATTCAGTACTTC. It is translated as CASSRRGQLLAKNIQYF.

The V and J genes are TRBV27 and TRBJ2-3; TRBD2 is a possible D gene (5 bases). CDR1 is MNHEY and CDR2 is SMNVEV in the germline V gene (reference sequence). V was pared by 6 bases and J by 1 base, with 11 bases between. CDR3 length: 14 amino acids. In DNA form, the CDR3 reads TGTGCCAGCAGCTGGACTGGGGGCACAGATACGCAGTATTTT. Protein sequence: CASSWTGGTDTQYF.

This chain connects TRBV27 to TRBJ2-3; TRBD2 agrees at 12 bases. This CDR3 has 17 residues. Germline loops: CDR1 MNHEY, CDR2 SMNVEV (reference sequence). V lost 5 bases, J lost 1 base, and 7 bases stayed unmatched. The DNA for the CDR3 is TGTGCCAGCAGTGTAATGGGACTAGCGGGTCGCACAGATACGCAGTATTTT. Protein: CASSVMGLAGRTDTQYF.

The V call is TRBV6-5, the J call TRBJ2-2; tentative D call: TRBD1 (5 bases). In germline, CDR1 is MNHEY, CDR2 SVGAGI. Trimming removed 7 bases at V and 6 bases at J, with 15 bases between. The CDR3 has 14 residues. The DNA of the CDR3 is TGTGCCAGCACCAACTCCCAAGGGGCCGGGGAGCTGTTTTTT. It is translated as CASTNSQGAGELFF.

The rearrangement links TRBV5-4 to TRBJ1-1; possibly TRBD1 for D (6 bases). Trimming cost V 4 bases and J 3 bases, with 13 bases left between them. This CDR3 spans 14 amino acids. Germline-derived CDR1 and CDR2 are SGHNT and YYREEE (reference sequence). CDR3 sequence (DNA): TGTGCCAGCAGCGTCAGGGGTGGGGACACTGAAGCTTTCTTT. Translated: CASSVRGGDTEAFF.

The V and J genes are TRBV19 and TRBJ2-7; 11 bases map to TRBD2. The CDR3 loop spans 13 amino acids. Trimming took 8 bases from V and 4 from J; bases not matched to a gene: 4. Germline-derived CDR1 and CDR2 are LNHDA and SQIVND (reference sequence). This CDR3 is CASAVAGGYEQYF. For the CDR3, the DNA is TGTGCCAGTGCCGTAGCGGGAGGGTACGAGCAGTACTTC.

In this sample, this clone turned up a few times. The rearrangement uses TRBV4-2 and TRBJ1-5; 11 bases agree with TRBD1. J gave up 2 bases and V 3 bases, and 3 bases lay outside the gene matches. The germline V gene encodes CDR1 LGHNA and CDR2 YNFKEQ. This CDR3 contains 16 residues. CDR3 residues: CASSHEGQGGNQPQHF. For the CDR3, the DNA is TGTGCCAGCAGCCACGAGGGACAGGGGGGCAATCAGCCCCAGCATTTT.

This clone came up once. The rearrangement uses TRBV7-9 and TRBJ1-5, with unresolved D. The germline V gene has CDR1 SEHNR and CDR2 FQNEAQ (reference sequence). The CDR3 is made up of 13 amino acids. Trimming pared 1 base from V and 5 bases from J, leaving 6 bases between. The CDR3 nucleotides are TGTGCCAGCAGCTTAGGGAGGGATCAGCCCCAGCATTTT. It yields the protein CASSLGRDQPQHF.

In DNA form, the CDR3 reads TGTGCCAGCTCACACGGAGGTGCTAGCTTACAAGAGACCCAGTACTTC. Translation: CASSHGGASLQETQYF. The chain combines TRBV18 with TRBJ2-5; a weak D match, TRBD2 (5 bases). In germline, CDR1 is KGHSH, CDR2 LQKENI. V was trimmed by 4 bases and J by 2 bases, leaving 17 bases between them. The CDR3 has 16 residues.

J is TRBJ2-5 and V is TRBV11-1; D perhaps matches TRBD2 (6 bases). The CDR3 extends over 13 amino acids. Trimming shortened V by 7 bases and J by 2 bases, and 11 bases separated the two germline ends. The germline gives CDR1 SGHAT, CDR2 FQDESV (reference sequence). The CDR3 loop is CASTGTFQETQYF. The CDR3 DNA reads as TGTGCCAGCACCGGGACTTTTCAAGAGACCCAGTACTTC. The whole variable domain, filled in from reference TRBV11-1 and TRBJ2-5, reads EAEVAQSPRYKITEKSQAVAFWCDPISGHATLYWYRQILGQGPELLVQFQDESVVDDSQLPKDRFSAERLKGVDSTLKIQPAELGDSAMYLCASTGTFQETQYFGPGTRLLVL.

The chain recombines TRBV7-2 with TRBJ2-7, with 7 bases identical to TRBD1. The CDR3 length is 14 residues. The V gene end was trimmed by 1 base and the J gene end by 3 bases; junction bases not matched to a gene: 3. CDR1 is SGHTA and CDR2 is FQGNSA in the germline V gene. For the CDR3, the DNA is TGTGCCAGCAGCTTAGAGACAGGGCGCTACGAGCAGTACTTC. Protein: CASSLETGRYEQYF.

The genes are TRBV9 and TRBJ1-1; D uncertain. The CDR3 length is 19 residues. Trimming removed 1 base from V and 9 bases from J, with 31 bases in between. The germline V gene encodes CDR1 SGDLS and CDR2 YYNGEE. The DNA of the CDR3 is TGTGCCAGCAGCGTACGAGGAGGTGGGAGCCTCGCCGTCTCTGTTAAAGCTTTCTTT. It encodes CASSVRGGGSLAVSVKAFF.

Here the CDR3 reads CASSLGPGNYNEQFF. CDR3 DNA sequence: TGTGCCAGCAGCTTGGGGCCAGGCAATTACAATGAGCAGTTCTTC. The chain combines TRBV5-5 with TRBJ2-1; no definite D call. Trimming shortened V by 0 bases and J by 4 bases, and 11 bases separated the two germline ends. Germline V gives CDR1 SGHKS, CDR2 YYEKEE (reference sequence). There are 15 residues in the CDR3.

This CDR3 reads CASSPTSGIANEQFF. The CDR3 DNA is TGTGCCAGCAGCCCGACTAGCGGGATAGCCAATGAGCAGTTCTTC. J is TRBJ2-1 and V is TRBV11-2, with TRBD2 identical over 11 bases. This CDR3 region has 15 residues. Germline values: CDR1 SGHAT, CDR2 FQNNGV. The V segment lost 5 bases and the J segment 6 bases; nucleotides outside the gene matches: 6.

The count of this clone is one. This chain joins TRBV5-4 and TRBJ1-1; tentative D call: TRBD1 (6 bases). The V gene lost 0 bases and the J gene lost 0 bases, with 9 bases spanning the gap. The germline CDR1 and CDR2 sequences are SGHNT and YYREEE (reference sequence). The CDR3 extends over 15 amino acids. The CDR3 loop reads CASSLGSGVNTEAFF. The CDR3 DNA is TGTGCCAGCAGCTTGGGTTCAGGGGTGAACACTGAAGCTTTCTTT. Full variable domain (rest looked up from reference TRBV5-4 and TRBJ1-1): ETGVTQSPTHLIKTRGQQVTLRCSSQSGHNTVSWYQQALGQGPQFIFQYYREEENGRGNFPPRFSGLQFPNYSSELNVNALELDDSALYLCASSLGSGVNTEAFFGQGTRLTVV.

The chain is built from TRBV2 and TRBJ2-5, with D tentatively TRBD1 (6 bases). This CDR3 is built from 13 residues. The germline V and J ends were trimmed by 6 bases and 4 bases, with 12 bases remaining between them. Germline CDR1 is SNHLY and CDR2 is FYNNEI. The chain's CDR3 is CASSPTGLETQYF. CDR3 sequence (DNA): TGTGCCAGCAGCCCGACAGGTCTAGAGACCCAGTACTTC.

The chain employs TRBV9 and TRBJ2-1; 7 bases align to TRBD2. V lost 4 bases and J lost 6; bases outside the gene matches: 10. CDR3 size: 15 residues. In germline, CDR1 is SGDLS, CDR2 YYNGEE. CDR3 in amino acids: CASSPLAAPVNEQFF. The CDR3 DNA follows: TGTGCCAGCAGCCCCCTAGCGGCCCCCGTCAATGAGCAGTTCTTC. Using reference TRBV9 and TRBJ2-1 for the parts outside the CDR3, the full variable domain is DSGVTQTPKHLITATGQRVTLRCSPRSGDLSVYWYQQSLDQGLQFLIQYYNGEERAKGNILERFSAQQFPDLHSELNLSSLELGDSALYFCASSPLAAPVNEQFFGPGTRLTVL.

The DNA for the CDR3 is TGTGCCAGCAGCTTAGAGGGGACAGGGTTGGGCAATGAGCAGTTCTTC. Its translation is CASSLEGTGLGNEQFF. The chain combines TRBV7-6 with TRBJ2-1; 9 nucleotides agree with TRBD1. Unmatched junction bases numbered 7, after V lost 1 base and J lost 6 bases. Germline lookup yields CDR1 SGHVS and CDR2 FNYEAQ. This CDR3 comprises 16 residues.

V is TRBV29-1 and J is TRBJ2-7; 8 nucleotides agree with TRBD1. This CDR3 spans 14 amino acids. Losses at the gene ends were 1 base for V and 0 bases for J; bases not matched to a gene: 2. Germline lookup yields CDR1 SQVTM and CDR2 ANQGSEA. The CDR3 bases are TGCAGCGTTGAAGGACAGGGGAGCTCCTACGAGCAGTACTTC. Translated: CSVEGQGSSYEQYF.

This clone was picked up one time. CDR3 coding DNA: TGTGCCAGCAGCCAAGATCCTAGCGGGGGGAACACCGGGGAGCTGTTTTTT. This translates into CASSQDPSGGNTGELFF. The chain recombines TRBV4-2 with TRBJ2-2; 10 bases are a match to TRBD2. CDR3 size: 17 residues. J gave up 1 base and V 0 bases, and 2 bases lay outside the gene matches. CDR1 and CDR2 from the germline V gene are LGHNA and YNFKEQ.

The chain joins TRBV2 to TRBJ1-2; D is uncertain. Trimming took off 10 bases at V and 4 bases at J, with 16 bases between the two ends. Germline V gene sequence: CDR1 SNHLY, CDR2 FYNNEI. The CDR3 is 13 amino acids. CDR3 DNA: TGTGCCACCAGCTTGAGGGAGCTCTATGGCTACACCTTC. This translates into CATSLRELYGYTF. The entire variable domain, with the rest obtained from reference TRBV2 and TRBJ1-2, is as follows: EPEVTQTPSHQVTQMGQEVILRCVPISNHLYFYWYRQILGQKVEFLVSFYNNEISEKSEIFDDQFSVERPDGSNFTLKIRSTKLEDSAMYFCATSLRELYGYTFGSGTRLTVV.

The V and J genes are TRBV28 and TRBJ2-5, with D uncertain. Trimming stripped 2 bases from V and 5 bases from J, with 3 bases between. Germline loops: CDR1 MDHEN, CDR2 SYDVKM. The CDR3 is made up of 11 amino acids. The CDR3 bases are TGTGCCAGCAGTTTACATGAGACCCAGTACTTC. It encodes CASSLHETQYF.

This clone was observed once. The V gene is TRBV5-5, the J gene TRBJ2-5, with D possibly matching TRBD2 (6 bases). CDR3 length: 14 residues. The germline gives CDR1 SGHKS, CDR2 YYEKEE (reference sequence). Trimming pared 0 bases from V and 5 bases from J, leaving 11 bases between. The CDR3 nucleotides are TGTGCCAGCAGCTTGGCCGGGGGACTCGAGACCCAGTACTTC. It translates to CASSLAGGLETQYF. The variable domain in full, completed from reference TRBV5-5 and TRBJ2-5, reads DAGVTQSPTHLIKTRGQQVTLRCSPISGHKSVSWYQQVLGQGPQFIFQYYEKEERGRGNFPDRFSARQFPNYSSELNVNALLLGDSALYLCASSLAGGLETQYFGPGTRLLVL.

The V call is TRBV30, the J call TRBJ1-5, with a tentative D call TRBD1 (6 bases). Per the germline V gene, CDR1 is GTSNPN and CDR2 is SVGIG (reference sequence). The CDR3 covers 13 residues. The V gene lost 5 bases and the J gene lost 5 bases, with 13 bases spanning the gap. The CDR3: CAWASGEHQPQHF. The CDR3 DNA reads TGTGCCTGGGCCTCAGGGGAACATCAGCCCCAGCATTTT.

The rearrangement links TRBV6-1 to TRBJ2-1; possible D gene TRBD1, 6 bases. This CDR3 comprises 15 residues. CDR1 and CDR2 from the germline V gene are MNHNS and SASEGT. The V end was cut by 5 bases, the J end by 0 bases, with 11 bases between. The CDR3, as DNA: TGTGCCAGCAGTACACAGGGTAACTCCTACAATGAGCAGTTCTTC. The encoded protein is CASSTQGNSYNEQFF.

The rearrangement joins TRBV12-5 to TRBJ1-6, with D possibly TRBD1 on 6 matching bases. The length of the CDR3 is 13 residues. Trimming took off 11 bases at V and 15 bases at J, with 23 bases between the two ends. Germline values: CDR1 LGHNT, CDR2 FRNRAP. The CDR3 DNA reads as TGTGCTTCGGGGAGGGGGTCCCCTTTCAGCCTCCACTTT. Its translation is CASGRGSPFSLHF.

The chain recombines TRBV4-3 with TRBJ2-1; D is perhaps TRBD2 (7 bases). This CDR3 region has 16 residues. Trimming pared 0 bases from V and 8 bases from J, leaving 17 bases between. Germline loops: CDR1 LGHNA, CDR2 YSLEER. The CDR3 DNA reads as TGCGCCAGCAGCCAAGATCATCGGGGGGCTGTCCATGAGCAGTTCTTC. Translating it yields CASSQDHRGAVHEQFF.

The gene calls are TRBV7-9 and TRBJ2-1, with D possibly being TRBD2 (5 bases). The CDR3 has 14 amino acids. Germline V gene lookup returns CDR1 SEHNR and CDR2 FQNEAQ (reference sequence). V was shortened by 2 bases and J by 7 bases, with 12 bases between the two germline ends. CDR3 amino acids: CASSLPDRGNEQFF. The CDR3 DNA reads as TGTGCCAGCAGCTTACCCGACCGGGGTAATGAGCAGTTCTTC.

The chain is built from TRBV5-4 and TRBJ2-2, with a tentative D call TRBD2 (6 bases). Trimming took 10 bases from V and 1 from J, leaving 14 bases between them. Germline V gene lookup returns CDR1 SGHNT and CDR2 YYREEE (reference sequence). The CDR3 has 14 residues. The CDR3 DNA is TGTGCCGGAGGGGCGGGCATGAACACCGGGGAGCTGTTTTTT. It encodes CAGGAGMNTGELFF.

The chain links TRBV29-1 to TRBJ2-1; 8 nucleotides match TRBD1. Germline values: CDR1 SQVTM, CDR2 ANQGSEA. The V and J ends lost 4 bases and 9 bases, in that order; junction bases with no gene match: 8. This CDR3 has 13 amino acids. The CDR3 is CSVVGQGALEQFF. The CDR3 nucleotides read TGCAGCGTTGTAGGGCAGGGGGCGCTTGAGCAGTTCTTC.

CDR3 loop: CASSSGTRAKNIQYF. CDR3 nucleotide sequence: TGTGCCAGCAGTAGCGGGACTAGGGCCAAAAACATTCAGTACTTC. The chain has TRBV6-1 and TRBJ2-4; 8 nucleotides align to TRBD2. The CDR3 runs to 15 residues. Germline V gene lookup returns CDR1 MNHNS and CDR2 SASEGT. The trim removed 5 bases at V and 1 base at J, leaving 4 bases unmatched.